The present entry profiles one T cell receptor beta chain with its context. The antigen remains unidentified. The sample originates from a study of blood T cells in healthy people across ages. The study, taken as a whole, reports: Older individuals had lower TCR beta diversity per million T cells (the decline was roughly linear). Expanded clonotype changes were possibly confounded by unknown donor CMV status. Conclusively comparing naive with antigen-experienced cells was impossible with unsorted PBMCs.

Together with a sample-barcoded 5' primer, a J-beta primer mix was included in a second PCR lasting about 7 to 11 cycles. TCRdb re-called the 5' RACE reads through MiXCR, storing one row per CDR3 protein. The sample yields approximately 800,000 distinct CDR3 sequences, roughly 26% seen once. Germline V gene lookup returns CDR1 LNHDA and CDR2 SQIVND (reference sequence). The CDR3 runs to 14 residues. Trimming took 7 bases from V and 3 from J, leaving 13 bases between them. These same records also appear under a second study, on T cells of mothers and their children. As reported in that work: Healthy Caucasian mothers, a few in number, and their six children were the donors.

Sequencing was carried out using blood. The source of this sequence is a boy younger than 18 in good health. The rearrangement joins TRBV19 to TRBJ2-4; D is possibly TRBD1 (7 bases). CDR3 loop: CASNPQGGKNIQYF. For the CDR3, the DNA is TGTGCCAGTAACCCGCAGGGGGGCAAAAACATTCAGTACTTC.